This TCR beta chain appears in the sequencing data of a study of CD8 T cells in Susac syndrome. Peripheral blood CD8+ and CD4+ T cells were profiled by TCR beta sequencing. FACS enriched CD8+ TEMRA cells, while bulk CD8+ and CD4+ were negatively isolated. RNA in amounts of roughly 0.5 to 1 ug was reverse transcribed with random hexamers. Multiplex immunoSEQ PCR targeted 54 Vbeta and 13 Jbeta TCR beta segments. Each CDR3 protein gets one entry after TCRdb re-called the immunoSEQ multiplex PCR reads with MiXCR. Among over 300,000 distinct CDR3 sequences listed, approximately 90% were seen once. Germline V gives CDR1 SGHAT, CDR2 FQDESV (reference sequence). V was pared by 5 bases and J by 6 bases, with 17 bases between. The CDR3 contains 14 residues.

The receptor comes from a human donor with multiple sclerosis. The rearrangement joins TRBV11-1 to TRBJ2-7; D perhaps matches TRBD1 (6 bases). The sample comprised CD4+ T cells from PBMCs. The CDR3 nucleotides are TGTGCCAGCAGCCGGCTCAGGGGAAGCGGCGAGCAGTACTTC. It translates to CASSRLRGSGEQYF.